Included here is one T cell receptor beta chain sequence, with context. The antigen is unknown. Every TCR beta cDNA library bore unique molecular identifiers. Each CDR3 protein is one row after TCRdb ran MiXCR on the PCR reads. Of about 160,000 distinct CDR3 sequences in the sample, roughly 35% were seen once. This entry is derived from a study of post-analysis software for immune sequencing data. The germline V gene has CDR1 SGHRS and CDR2 YFSETQ. V lost 3 bases to trimming and J lost 15 bases; unmatched junction nucleotides: 11. The CDR3 is made up of 13 amino acids. Findings and limits, study-wide: Higher frequency in patients than in controls was seen for roughly five TRBV segments, with TRBV5-6, TRBV5-1 and TRBV20-1 among them. Samples prepared in the same batch strongly co-clustered by F measure.

This specimen was blood, taken after autologous hematopoietic stem cell transplantation. V usage is TRBV5-1 and J usage is TRBJ2-1, with 8 nucleotides matching TRBD1. This clonotype was sampled from a girl aged 5 to 17 with multiple sclerosis. The chain's CDR3 is CASSSQTTGTGFF. CDR3 coding DNA: TGCGCCAGCAGCTCGCAGACTACCGGGACAGGGTTCTTC. The variable domain in full, with the rest retrieved from reference TRBV5-1 and TRBJ2-1, is KAGVTQTPRYLIKTRGQQVTLSCSPISGHRSVSWYQQTPGQGLQFLFEYFSETQRNKGNFPGRFSGRQFSNSRSEMNVSTLELGDSALYLCASSSQTTGTGFFGPGTRLTVL.